The 32 T cell receptor beta chains listed next were all sequenced from one sample in a study of Graves' ophthalmopathy and Graves' hyperthyroidism. RNA transcripts were the template, and TCR beta CDR3 regions were amplified from them. The library came from an HTBI-primed first-round RT-PCR and a second-round multiplex PCR. Each CDR3 protein is one row after TCRdb ran MiXCR on the multiplex PCR reads. The table shows about 550,000 distinct CDR3 sequences, with under 45% occurring only once. Sequenced sample: peripheral blood or thyroid tissue (not recorded which). Receptors originate from an adult man with Graves' hyperthyroidism.

The chain employs TRBV12-3 or TRBV12-4 and TRBJ2-5; 11 bases match TRBD1. Trimming cost V 6 bases and J 5 bases; bases outside gene matches: 5. This CDR3 spans 14 amino acids. CDR3 nucleotide sequence: TGTGCCAGCAGCCGGACAGGGGGCCCGGAGACCCAGTACTTC. Translating gives CASSRTGGPETQYF.

The chain couples TRBV2 to TRBJ1-1; 7 bases match TRBD1. This CDR3 is 14 amino acids long. Per germline, CDR1 SNHLY and CDR2 FYNNEI. V was clipped by 3 bases and J by 5 bases; unmatched bases: 6. This CDR3 is CASSDSGGATEAFF. CDR3 bases: TGTGCCAGCAGTGATTCAGGGGGGGCAACTGAAGCTTTCTTT.

This clonotype was detected many times. The CDR3, as DNA: TGCGGACTGGGGCAGGGGGCTAACTATGGCTACACCTTC. Translation: CGLGQGANYGYTF. V gene TRBV29-1 combines with J gene TRBJ1-2, with 7 bases identical to TRBD1. This CDR3 is built from 13 residues. The germline gives CDR1 SQVTM, CDR2 ANQGSEA.

This clonotype was detected only a few times. V and J are TRBV6-5 and TRBJ1-5, with 9 bases fitting TRBD1. Trimming at V came to 5 bases and at J to 0 bases, leaving 11 bases not matched to a gene. Germline loops: CDR1 MNHEY, CDR2 SVGAGI. This CDR3 has 18 residues. Here the CDR3 reads CASSENTGTGYSNQPQHF. The CDR3 DNA reads as TGTGCCAGCAGTGAAAACACCGGGACAGGGTATAGCAATCAGCCCCAGCATTTT.

This clonotype was picked up a small number of times. The chain joins TRBV6-5 to TRBJ1-1; 7 bases align to TRBD1. V was clipped by 5 bases and J by 0 bases; unmatched bases: 6. The length of the CDR3 is 15 residues. Per germline, CDR1 MNHEY and CDR2 SVGAGI. The CDR3 sequence: CASSEQGLMNTEAFF. Written as DNA, the CDR3 is TGTGCCAGCAGTGAACAGGGGCTAATGAACACTGAAGCTTTCTTT.

At least ten counts were recorded for this clonotype. The gene calls are TRBV7-2 and TRBJ2-2, with 10 positions matching TRBD2. Germline CDR1 is SGHTA and CDR2 is FQGNSA. V shed 4 bases and J 1 base; nucleotides not matched to a gene: 6. The CDR3 consists of 17 residues. Written as DNA, the CDR3 is TGTGCCAGCAGCTCCCTACGGACTAGCGGGAACACCGGGGAGCTGTTTTTT. This translates into CASSSLRTSGNTGELFF.

In regard to this clonotype: The junction and the germline gene differ at one end; a read error may be behind it. The chain couples TRBV7-8 to TRBJ1-6; D remains ambiguous. The CDR3 runs to 12 residues. The germline CDR1 and CDR2 sequences are SGHVS and FQNEAQ. CDR3 protein: CTSSLLLSPLHF. CDR3 nucleotide sequence: TGCACCAGCAGCCTTCTACTTTCACCCCTCCACTTT.

The chain uses TRBV24-1 and TRBJ1-1; 8 nucleotides line up with TRBD1. Unmatched junction bases numbered 0, after V lost 0 bases and J lost 4 bases. Germline loops: CDR1 KGHDR, CDR2 SFDVKD. This CDR3 comprises 14 residues. The CDR3 spells CATSDLGTGTEAFF. The DNA for the CDR3 is TGTGCCACCAGTGATTTGGGGACAGGCACTGAAGCTTTCTTT.

This clonotype was picked up many times. This chain links TRBV12-3 or TRBV12-4 with TRBJ1-2; tentatively, D is TRBD1 (6 bases). There are 14 residues in the CDR3. Deletions cut 4 bases from V and 8 bases from J, with 17 bases between. The CDR3 sequence: CASSSRGQEGGYTF. CDR3 nucleotides: TGTGCCAGCAGTTCTCGGGGGCAGGAAGGCGGCTACACCTTC.

The rearrangement links TRBV20-1 to TRBJ2-1; TRBD2 aligns across 10 bases. The V and J ends lost 5 bases and 4 bases, in that order; junction bases with no gene match: 8. Germline values: CDR1 DFQATT, CDR2 SNEGSKA (reference sequence). The CDR3 extends over 15 amino acids. The CDR3 DNA reads as TGCAGTGCTCTTGGGGCGACTAGCGGGTACAATGAGCAGTTCTTC. It encodes CSALGATSGYNEQFF.

The chain recombines TRBV29-1 with TRBJ2-7; 10 bases are shared with TRBD1. The CDR3 length is 13 residues. J was trimmed by 7 bases and V by 4 bases; bases with no gene match: 7. Looked up from germline, CDR1 is SQVTM and CDR2 is ANQGSEA. CDR3 in amino acids: CSVGGTGANEQYF. DNA for the CDR3: TGCAGCGTTGGCGGGACAGGGGCCAATGAGCAGTACTTC.

This clonotype turned up a few times. The junction departs from germline at one end; a sequencing error may be responsible. The genes are TRBV7-2 and TRBJ1-1; 10 bases match TRBD1. Germline V gene lookup returns CDR1 SGHTA and CDR2 FQGNSA. CDR3 length: 14 residues. DNA of the CDR3: TGTGCCAGCAGCTCATGGGACAGGGGATCTGAAGTTTTCTTT. As protein: CASSSWDRGSEVFF.

This clonotype was recorded at least ten times. The chain joins TRBV27 to TRBJ1-6; the D gene is possibly TRBD1 (5 bases). The CDR3 sequence is 13 residues long. The V gene lost 4 bases and the J gene lost 8 bases, with 9 bases spanning the gap. The germline gives CDR1 MNHEY, CDR2 SMNVEV (reference sequence). In DNA, the CDR3 is TGTGCCAGCAGTTGGCAGGGTGATTCACCCCTCCACTTT. Protein: CASSWQGDSPLHF.

The chain couples TRBV24-1 to TRBJ2-5; TRBD1 is a possible D gene (5 bases). Germline CDR1 KGHDR, CDR2 SFDVKD. The V end lost 3 bases, the J end lost 2 bases, and 9 bases lay between the germline ends. CDR3 length equals 14 residues. The chain's CDR3 is CATSDRQTQETQYF. The CDR3 DNA reads as TGTGCCACCAGTGATCGACAGACTCAAGAGACCCAGTACTTC.

This clonotype was recorded at least ten times. The chain carries TRBV7-9 and TRBJ1-5; 9 bases agree with TRBD1. Looked up from germline, CDR1 is SEHNR and CDR2 is FQNEAQ (reference sequence). The CDR3 is 17 residues long. The V and J ends lost 5 bases and 3 bases, in that order; junction bases with no gene match: 11. Here the CDR3 reads CASSRGTGLQFNQPQHF. DNA for the CDR3: TGTGCCAGCAGCCGGGGGACAGGGCTACAATTCAATCAGCCCCAGCATTTT.

This clonotype was seen many times. The chain combines TRBV6-6 with TRBJ1-1, with 7 bases identical to TRBD1. This CDR3 contains 15 residues. The germline V gene encodes CDR1 MNHNY and CDR2 SVGAGI (reference sequence). J gave up 1 base and V 4 bases, and 6 bases lay outside the gene matches. The CDR3, as DNA: TGTGCCAGCAGTTCGCCGGGACAGAAGAACACTGAAGCTTTCTTT. This encodes CASSSPGQKNTEAFF.

Of note for this clonotype: The limits of the CDR3 on the DNA are not certain, so only TCRdb's listed CDR3 is given. V usage is TRBV25-1 and J usage is TRBJ1-1. CDR1 MGHDK and CDR2 SYGVNS come from the germline V gene. The CDR3 is 16 residues long, ends included. The CDR3 spells CICSARVGSGITEAFF.

The chain has TRBV20-1 and TRBJ2-5; D not resolved. Per the germline V gene, CDR1 is DFQATT and CDR2 is SNEGSKA (reference sequence). V dropped 1 base and J dropped 9 bases, with 15 bases sitting between them. The CDR3 totals 13 residues. In DNA, the CDR3 is TGCAGTGCTAGAGCAGCGTGGAATCAGCCCCAGTACTTC. Translation gives CSARAAWNQPQYF.

Note on this clonotype: Here the CDR3 omits its conserved ending phenylalanine or tryptophan, so a read error is the likely source. V gene TRBV20-1 combines with J gene TRBJ2-3, with unresolved D. The CDR3 totals 13 residues. Germline V gives CDR1 DFQATT, CDR2 SNEGSKA (reference sequence). The V gene lost 0 bases and the J gene lost 3 bases, with 7 bases spanning the gap. For the CDR3, the DNA is TGCAGTGCTAGAGATGGCCTGACAGATACGCAGTATTCT. Amino acid sequence: CSARDGLTDTQYS.

This clonotype was seen more than once but under ten times. CDR3: CASSLGPFSSYGYTF. CDR3 nucleotides: TGTGCCAGCAGCTTAGGCCCCTTTAGTAGCTATGGCTACACCTTC. The J gene is TRBJ1-2, the V gene TRBV7-2; no definite D call. The ends were cut back, 1 base at V and 4 bases at J, with 13 bases in the middle. CDR3 size: 15 residues. The germline CDR1 and CDR2 sequences are SGHTA and FQGNSA.

This clonotype was recorded a few times. This chain links TRBV19 with TRBJ2-7; 9 bases agree with TRBD2. This CDR3 has 16 amino acids. From germline, CDR1 is LNHDA and CDR2 SQIVND (reference sequence). The V and J ends lost 3 bases and 4 bases, in that order; junction bases with no gene match: 10. As DNA, the CDR3 is TGTGCCAGTAGTATGGCAAGCGGGAGGCCCTTATACGAGCAGTACTTC. This sequence encodes CASSMASGRPLYEQYF. Full variable domain (outside the CDR3, taken from reference TRBV19 and TRBJ2-7): DGGITQSPKYLFRKEGQNVTLSCEQNLNHDAMYWYRQDPGQGLRLIYYSQIVNDFQKGDIAEGYSVSREKKESFPLTVTSAQKNPTAFYLCASSMASGRPLYEQYFGPGTRLTVT.

This clonotype showed up just a few times. This sequence joins TRBV29-1 and TRBJ1-1; the match to TRBD1 covers 9 bases. V lost 3 bases to trimming and J lost 8 bases; unmatched junction nucleotides: 1. The CDR3 covers 11 residues. CDR1 and CDR2 (germline): SQVTM, ANQGSEA. The CDR3: CSVDGTGEAFF. Here the CDR3 DNA reads TGCAGCGTTGACGGGACAGGGGAAGCTTTCTTT.

The CDR3 DNA reads TGTGCCAGCAGCCCTCTAGCGGGGAACTACAATGAGCAGTTCTTC. Residues: CASSPLAGNYNEQFF. The gene calls are TRBV7-9 and TRBJ2-7; 9 nucleotides match TRBD2. The DNA matches TRBJ2-1 better at its end, which makes the J call doubtful. Germline loops: CDR1 SEHNR, CDR2 FQNEAQ (reference sequence). This CDR3 comprises 15 residues.

This chain's CDR3 is CATSGNGQGEETQHF. In DNA, the CDR3 is TGTGCCACCAGTGGGAATGGACAGGGGGAGGAGACCCAGCATTTT. The rearrangement joins TRBV24-1 to TRBJ1-5; 10 nucleotides align to TRBD1. V gave up 5 bases and J gave up 11 bases; unmatched junction bases: 11. Germline V gives CDR1 KGHDR, CDR2 SFDVKD. The CDR3 covers 15 residues.

This clonotype appeared a few times. The chain recombines TRBV12-5 with TRBJ2-7; 10 bases align to TRBD1. V lost 4 bases and J lost 3; bases outside the gene matches: 3. CDR3 length equals 14 residues. Per germline, CDR1 LGHNT and CDR2 FRNRAP. The CDR3, as DNA: TGTGCTAGTGGTTCCCGGACAGGGGGCTACGAGCAGTACTTC. Its protein is CASGSRTGGYEQYF.

The rearrangement joins TRBV11-1 to TRBJ2-7, with 7 bases lining up with TRBD1. J was trimmed by 3 bases and V by 5 bases; bases with no gene match: 13. The CDR3 spans 16 residues. Germline CDR1 reads SGHAT; CDR2 reads FQDESV (reference sequence). In DNA, the CDR3 is TGTGCCAGCAGCGTTGGAAGACTTGGGACAGTCTACGAGCAGTACTTC. The encoded protein is CASSVGRLGTVYEQYF. Using reference TRBV11-1 and TRBJ2-7 for the parts outside the CDR3, the full variable domain is EAEVAQSPRYKITEKSQAVAFWCDPISGHATLYWYRQILGQGPELLVQFQDESVVDDSQLPKDRFSAERLKGVDSTLKIQPAELGDSAMYLCASSVGRLGTVYEQYFGPGTRLTVT.

A note on this clonotype: The conserved phenylalanine or tryptophan normally closing the CDR3 is absent here, so this likely arose from a read error. The CDR3 spells CASSLGGRGNQPQHS. The DNA for the CDR3 is TGTGCCAGTAGTCTAGGGGGCAGGGGGAATCAGCCCCAGCATTCT. The gene calls are TRBV19 and TRBJ1-5, with 7 bases that match TRBD1. The junction had 8 bases not matched to a gene; V was cut back by 5 bases and J by 4 bases. Germline V gene data show CDR1 as LNHDA and CDR2 as SQIVND (reference sequence). The CDR3 has 15 amino acids.

This clonotype was seen only a few times. The chain uses TRBV7-2 and TRBJ2-3, with TRBD2 matching over 9 bases. V lost 9 bases and J lost 0; bases outside the gene matches: 4. The germline V gene has CDR1 SGHTA and CDR2 FQGNSA. There are 14 residues in the CDR3. The CDR3 DNA is TGTGCCAGTACTCTAGCGGGAAGCACAGATACGCAGTATTTT. As protein: CASTLAGSTDTQYF.

CDR3 in DNA: TGTGCCAGCAGCTTAGCGAACAGGGGGCGCGACACCGGGGAGCTGTTTTTT. Its protein product is CASSLANRGRDTGELFF. J is TRBJ2-2 and V is TRBV7-9, with 9 bases that match TRBD1. V was clipped by 0 bases and J by 3 bases; unmatched bases: 5. The CDR3 length is 17 residues. CDR1 is SEHNR and CDR2 is FQNEAQ in the germline V gene (reference sequence).

The chain uses TRBV7-9 and TRBJ1-2; the match to TRBD1 covers 8 bases. Unmatched junction bases numbered 4, after V lost 1 base and J lost 12 bases. Germline CDR1 and CDR2: SEHNR and FQNEAQ (reference sequence). The CDR3 is 12 amino acids. CDR3 region: CASSLGQGADTF. CDR3 sequence (DNA): TGTGCCAGCAGCTTAGGGCAGGGGGCTGACACCTTC.

J is TRBJ2-7 and V is TRBV11-1; TRBD2 might be the D (5 bases). The CDR3 totals 16 residues. Per the germline V gene, CDR1 is SGHAT and CDR2 is FQDESV (reference sequence). Trimming removed 3 bases from V and 1 base from J, with 16 bases in between. CDR3: CASSFRAARGSYEQYF. In DNA, the CDR3 is TGTGCCAGCAGCTTCCGGGCAGCTAGAGGGTCCTACGAGCAGTACTTC.

CDR3 amino acids: CSEGGQIQHF. DNA of the CDR3: TGCAGCGAGGGGGGGCAGATCCAGCATTTT. The chain has TRBV29-1 and TRBJ1-5, with D possibly being TRBD1 (6 bases). Trimming shortened V by 7 bases and J by 12 bases, and 13 bases separated the two germline ends. CDR3 length equals 10 residues. The germline V gene encodes CDR1 SQVTM and CDR2 ANQGSEA. Full variable domain (rest looked up from reference TRBV29-1 and TRBJ1-5): SAVISQKPSRDICQRGTSLTIQCQVDSQVTMMFWYRQQPGQSLTLIATANQGSEATYESGFVIDKFPISRPNLTFSTLTVSNMSPEDSSIYLCSEGGQIQHFGDGTRLSIL.